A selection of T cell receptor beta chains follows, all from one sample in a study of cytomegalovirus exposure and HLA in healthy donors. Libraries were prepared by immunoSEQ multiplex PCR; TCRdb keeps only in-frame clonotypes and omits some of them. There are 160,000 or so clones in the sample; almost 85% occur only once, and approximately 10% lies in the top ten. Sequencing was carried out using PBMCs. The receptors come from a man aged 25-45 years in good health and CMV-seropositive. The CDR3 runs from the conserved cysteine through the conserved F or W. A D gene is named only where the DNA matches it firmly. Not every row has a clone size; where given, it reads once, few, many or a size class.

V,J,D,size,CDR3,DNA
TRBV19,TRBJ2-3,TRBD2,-,CASSLTSGGSTDTQYF,TGTGCCAGTAGTTTAACTAGCGGGGGGAGCACAGATACGCAGTATTTT
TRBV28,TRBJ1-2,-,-,CASSLVTVNYGYTF,TGTGCCAGCAGTTTAGTCACAGTGAACTATGGCTACACCTTC
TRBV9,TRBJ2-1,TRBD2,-,CASSVPRASGSTEQFF,TGTGCCAGCAGCGTACCTAGGGCTAGCGGGAGCACTGAGCAGTTCTTC
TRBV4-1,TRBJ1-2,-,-,CASSATGFGYTF,TGCGCCAGCAGCGCTACAGGGTTTGGCTACACCTTC
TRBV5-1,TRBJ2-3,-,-,CASSPDPAGNTDTQYF,TGCGCCAGCAGCCCAGATCCGGCAGGGAACACAGATACGCAGTATTTT
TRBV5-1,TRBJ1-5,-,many,CASSANPTDNNQPQHF,TGCGCCAGCAGCGCGAACCCGACAGACAACAATCAGCCCCAGCATTTT
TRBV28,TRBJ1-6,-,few,CASIGTSNSPLHF,TGTGCCAGCATAGGGACAAGTAATTCACCCCTCCACTTT
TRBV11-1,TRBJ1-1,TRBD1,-,CASSPYRGLNTEAFF,TGTGCCAGCAGCCCATACAGGGGGTTGAACACTGAAGCTTTCTTT
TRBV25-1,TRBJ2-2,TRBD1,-,CASSEVIGGGANTGELFF,TGTGCCAGCAGTGAAGTAATAGGGGGCGGCGCGAACACCGGGGAGCTGTTTTTT
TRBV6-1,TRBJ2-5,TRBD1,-,CASSTTGRGTETQYF,TGTGCCAGCAGCACGACAGGGAGAGGGACAGAGACCCAGTACTTC
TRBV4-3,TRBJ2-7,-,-,CASSQDPSVAYEQYF,TGCGCCAGCAGCCAAGATCCCAGTGTTGCCTACGAGCAGTACTTC
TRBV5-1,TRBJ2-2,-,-,CASSLSQGKNTGELFF,TGCGCCAGCAGCTTGAGTCAGGGCAAGAACACCGGGGAGCTGTTTTTT
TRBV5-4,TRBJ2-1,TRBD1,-,CASSLDGGGRQGARNEQFF,TGTGCCAGCAGCTTGGACGGCGGAGGACGACAGGGGGCGAGGAATGAGCAGTTCTTC
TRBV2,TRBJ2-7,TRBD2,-,CASIYRSGGAYEQYF,TGTGCCAGCATATACCGAAGCGGGGGGGCCTACGAGCAGTACTTC
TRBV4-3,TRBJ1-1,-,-,CASSQNSHTEAFF,TGCGCCAGCAGCCAGAACAGTCACACTGAAGCTTTCTTT
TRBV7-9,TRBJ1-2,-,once,CASSLGAAGYGYTF,TGTGCCAGCAGCTTAGGAGCGGCTGGGTATGGCTACACCTTC
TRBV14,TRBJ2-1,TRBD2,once,CASSPLAGVIDEQFF,TGTGCCAGCAGCCCCTTAGCGGGAGTAATTGATGAGCAGTTCTTC
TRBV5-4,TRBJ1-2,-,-,CASSQDSGYTF,TGTGCCAGCAGCCAAGATAGTGGCTACACCTTC
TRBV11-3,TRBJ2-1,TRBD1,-,CASSKTGLNEQFF,TGTGCCAGCAGCAAGACAGGGCTCAATGAGCAGTTCTTC
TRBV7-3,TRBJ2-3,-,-,CASSLREGDTQYF,TGTGCCAGCAGCTTAAGAGAGGGAGATACGCAGTATTTT